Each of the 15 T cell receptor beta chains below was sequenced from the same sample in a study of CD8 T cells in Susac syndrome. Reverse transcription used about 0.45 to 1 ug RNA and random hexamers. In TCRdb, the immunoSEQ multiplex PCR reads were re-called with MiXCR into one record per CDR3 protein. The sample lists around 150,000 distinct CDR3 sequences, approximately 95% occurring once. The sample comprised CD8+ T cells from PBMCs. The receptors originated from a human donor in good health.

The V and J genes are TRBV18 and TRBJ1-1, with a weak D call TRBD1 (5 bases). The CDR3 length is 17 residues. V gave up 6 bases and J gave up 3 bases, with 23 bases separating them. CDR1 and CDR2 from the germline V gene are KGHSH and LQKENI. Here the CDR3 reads CASSPSGPYGTDTEAFF. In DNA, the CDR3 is TGTGCCAGCTCGCCCTCGGGCCCTTACGGGACGGACACTGAAGCTTTCTTT.

In DNA form, the CDR3 reads TGTGCCAGCAGCCAGACTAGCGGTAACTCAGATACGCAGTATTTT. It encodes CASSQTSGNSDTQYF. V usage is TRBV7-3 and J usage is TRBJ2-3; 9 bases line up with TRBD2. The CDR3 runs 15 residues. The ends lost 5 bases at V and 4 bases at J; junction bases unmatched: 7. Germline V CDR1 and CDR2: SGHTA, FQGTGA.

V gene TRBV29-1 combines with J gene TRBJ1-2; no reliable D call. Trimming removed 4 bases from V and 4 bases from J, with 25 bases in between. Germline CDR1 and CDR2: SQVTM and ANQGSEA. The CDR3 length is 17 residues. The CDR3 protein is CSVAFFRLEDIGYGYTF. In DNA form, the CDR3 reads TGCAGCGTTGCTTTCTTCCGTTTGGAGGATATCGGCTATGGCTACACCTTC.

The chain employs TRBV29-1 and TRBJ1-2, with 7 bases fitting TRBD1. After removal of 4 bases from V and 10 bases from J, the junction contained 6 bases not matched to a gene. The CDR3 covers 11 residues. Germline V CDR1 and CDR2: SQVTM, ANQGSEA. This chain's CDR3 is CSVGQGKNYTF. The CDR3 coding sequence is TGCAGCGTTGGACAGGGCAAGAACTACACCTTC. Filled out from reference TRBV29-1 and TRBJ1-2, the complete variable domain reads SAVISQKPSRDICQRGTSLTIQCQVDSQVTMMFWYRQQPGQSLTLIATANQGSEATYESGFVIDKFPISRPNLTFSTLTVSNMSPEDSSIYLCSVGQGKNYTFGSGTRLTVV.

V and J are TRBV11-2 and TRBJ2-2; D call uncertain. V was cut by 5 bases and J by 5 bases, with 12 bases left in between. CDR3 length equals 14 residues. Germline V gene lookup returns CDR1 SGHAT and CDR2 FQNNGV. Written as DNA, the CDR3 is TGTGCCAGCAGCACCATATCAGCGACCGGGGAGCTGTTTTTT. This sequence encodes CASSTISATGELFF.

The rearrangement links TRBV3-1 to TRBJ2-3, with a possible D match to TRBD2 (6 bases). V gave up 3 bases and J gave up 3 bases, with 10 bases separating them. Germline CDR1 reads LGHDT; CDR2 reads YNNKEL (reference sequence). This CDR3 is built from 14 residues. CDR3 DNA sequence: TGTGCCAGCAGCCAGCCGGGACTTACAGATACGCAGTATTTT. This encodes CASSQPGLTDTQYF.

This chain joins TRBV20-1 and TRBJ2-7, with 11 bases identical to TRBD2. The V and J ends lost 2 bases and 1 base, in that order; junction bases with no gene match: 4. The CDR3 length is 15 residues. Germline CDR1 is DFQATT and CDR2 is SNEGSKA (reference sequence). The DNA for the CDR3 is TGCAGTGCTAGACGACTAGCGGGGCCGTCCTACGAGCAGTACTTC. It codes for CSARRLAGPSYEQYF.

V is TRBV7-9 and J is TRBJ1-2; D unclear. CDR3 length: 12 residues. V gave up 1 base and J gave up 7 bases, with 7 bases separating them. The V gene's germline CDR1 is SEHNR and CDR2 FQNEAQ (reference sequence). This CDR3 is CASSLVGSGYTF. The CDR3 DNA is TGTGCCAGCAGCTTAGTTGGGTCTGGCTACACCTTC.

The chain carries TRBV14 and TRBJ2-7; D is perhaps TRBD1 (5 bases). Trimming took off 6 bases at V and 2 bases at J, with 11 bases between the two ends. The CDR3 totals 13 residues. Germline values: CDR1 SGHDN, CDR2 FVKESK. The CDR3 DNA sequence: TGTGCCAGCAGTTTGGACAAAGCCTACGAGCAGTACTTC. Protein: CASSLDKAYEQYF.

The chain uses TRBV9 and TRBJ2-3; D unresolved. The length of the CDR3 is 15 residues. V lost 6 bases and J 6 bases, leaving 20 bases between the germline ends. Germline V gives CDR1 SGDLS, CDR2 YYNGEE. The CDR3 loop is CASKQTDIPGDTQYF. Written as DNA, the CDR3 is TGTGCCAGCAAACAAACAGATATTCCTGGGGATACGCAGTATTTT.

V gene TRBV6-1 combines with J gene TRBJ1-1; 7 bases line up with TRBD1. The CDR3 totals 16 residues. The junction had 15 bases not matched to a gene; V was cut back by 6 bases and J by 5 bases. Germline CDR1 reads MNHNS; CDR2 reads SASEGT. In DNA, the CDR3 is TGTGCCAGCAGCCTGCTGATAGGGGGCCGATGGACTGAAGCTTTCTTT. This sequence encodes CASSLLIGGRWTEAFF.

This chain's CDR3 is CSVEVGTPYEQYF. CDR3 DNA sequence: TGCAGCGTTGAAGTCGGGACTCCCTACGAGCAGTACTTC. This rearrangement joins TRBV29-1 to TRBJ2-7; perhaps TRBD2 as D (6 bases). The CDR3 sequence is 13 residues long. In germline, CDR1 is SQVTM, CDR2 ANQGSEA. The V end lost 1 base, the J end lost 2 bases, and 9 bases lay between the germline ends.

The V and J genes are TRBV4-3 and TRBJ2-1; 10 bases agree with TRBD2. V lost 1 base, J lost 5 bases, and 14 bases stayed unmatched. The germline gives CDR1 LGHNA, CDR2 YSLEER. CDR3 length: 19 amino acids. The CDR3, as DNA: TGCGCCAGCAGCCAAGCGGAGGCAAGCGGGAGGGAGATCGACAATGAGCAGTTCTTC. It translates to CASSQAEASGREIDNEQFF.

CDR3 protein: CASSSNSGLDTQYF. The CDR3 DNA reads as TGTGCCAGCAGTTCCAACTCAGGGTTAGATACGCAGTATTTT. V gene TRBV6-5 combines with J gene TRBJ2-3, with TRBD1 as a possible D gene (5 bases). Germline values: CDR1 MNHEY, CDR2 SVGAGI. CDR3 length equals 14 residues. V was trimmed by 4 bases and J by 5 bases, leaving 13 bases between them.

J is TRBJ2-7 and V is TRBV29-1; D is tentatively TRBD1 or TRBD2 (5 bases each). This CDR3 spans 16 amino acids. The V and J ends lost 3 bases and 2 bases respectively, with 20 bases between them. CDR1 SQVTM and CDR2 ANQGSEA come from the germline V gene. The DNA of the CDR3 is TGCAGCGTTGACCACCCCGGGGCCTCCTCACCCTACGAGCAGTACTTC. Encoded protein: CSVDHPGASSPYEQYF.